These 10 T cell receptor beta chains were all obtained from the same sample, sequenced in a study of CD8 T cells in ankylosing spondylitis. TCRdb re-derived calls from the 5' RACE reads in MiXCR, one entry per CDR3 protein. This table has some 150,000 distinct CDR3 sequences, 10% to 12% appearing once. Sequencing was performed on blood, either unsorted or a sorted T cell fraction (not recorded which). The receptors derive from a female donor with ankylosing spondylitis or in good health (not recorded which).

As for this clonotype: This may stem from a read error, because a much larger clone lies one nucleotide away. The J gene is TRBJ1-2, the V gene TRBV29-1; D uncertain. This CDR3 comprises 11 residues. Germline assignment: CDR1 SQVTM and CDR2 ANQGSEA. CDR3 bases: TGCAGCGTCCTAATAAGGGATGGCTACCCCTTC. Translation gives CSVLIRDGYPF.

At least ten counts were recorded for this clonotype. V is TRBV12-3 or TRBV12-4 and J is TRBJ1-2; 9 nucleotides line up with TRBD1. The CDR3 has 13 amino acids. J lost 6 bases, V lost 5 bases, and 4 bases had no gene match. The CDR3 region has the DNA TGTGCCAGCAGTAGACAGGGGGACAATGGCTACACCTTC. It specifies CASSRQGDNGYTF.

This clonotype has at least ten counts. The chain uses TRBV5-1 and TRBJ2-7, with D uncertain. Germline CDR1 SGHRS, CDR2 YFSETQ. This CDR3 is built from 15 residues. Trimming removed 2 bases at V and 2 bases at J, with 14 bases between. CDR3 in amino acids: CASSFSGAPTYEQYF. CDR3 nucleotide sequence: TGCGCCAGCAGCTTTTCCGGTGCGCCCACCTACGAGCAGTACTTC.

This clonotype was seen at least ten times. The genes are TRBV24-1 and TRBJ2-1; perhaps TRBD2 as D (6 bases). Germline CDR1 KGHDR, CDR2 SFDVKD. The V end was cut by 3 bases, the J end by 0 bases, with 11 bases between. This CDR3 comprises 16 residues. The CDR3 region is CATSDGGNPSYNEQFF. The CDR3 DNA reads TGTGCCACCAGTGATGGGGGGAATCCCTCCTACAATGAGCAGTTCTTC.

Ten or more counts support this clonotype. The CDR3 bases are TGCAGTGCTGGCCAGGACAGAAGGTGGACTGAAGCTTTCTTT. Its translation: CSAGQDRRWTEAFF. The chain combines TRBV20-1 with TRBJ1-1; D might be TRBD1 (6 bases). The CDR3 sequence is 14 residues long. V lost 5 bases and J 5 bases, leaving 18 bases between the germline ends. Germline V gene data show CDR1 as DFQATT and CDR2 as SNEGSKA (reference sequence).

This rearrangement joins TRBV10-1 to TRBJ1-1; D not certain. Germline V gene sequence: CDR1 WNHNN, CDR2 SYGVQD (reference sequence). The CDR3 is 16 amino acids. V lost 1 base to trimming and J lost 1 base, with 13 bases between them. Written as DNA, the CDR3 is TGCGCCAGCAGTGAGTATGACAAGCACGAGAACACTGAAGCTTTCTTT. This codes for CASSEYDKHENTEAFF.

There are many counts of this clonotype. This chain joins TRBV7-9 and TRBJ1-2; D might be TRBD1 (5 bases). This CDR3 spans 12 amino acids. Germline CDR1 and CDR2: SEHNR and FQNEAQ (reference sequence). V was pared by 2 bases and J by 6 bases, with 7 bases between. The CDR3 region is CASSLQGDGYTF. CDR3 sequence (DNA): TGTGCCAGCAGCTTACAGGGTGATGGCTACACCTTC.

As regards this clonotype: At one end, the junction sequence differs from germline, possibly due to a read error. The chain uses TRBV5-6 and TRBJ2-3; TRBD2 might be the D (6 bases). The CDR3 length is 14 residues. Germline V CDR1 and CDR2: SGHDT, YYEEEE. In nucleotides, the CDR3 is TGTGCCGTGACAGCGGGCGGAGGGCCAGATACCCAGTTTTTT. Translation gives CAVTAGGGPDTQFF.

In its sample, this clonotype was seen many times. The CDR3 spells CASSQDITREGYEQYF. DNA of the CDR3: TGTGCCAGCAGCCAAGATATAACGAGGGAGGGTTACGAGCAGTACTTC. J is TRBJ2-7 and V is TRBV4-2, with 7 bases that match TRBD2. V lost 0 bases and J lost 4; bases outside the gene matches: 9. The CDR3 covers 16 residues. The germline V gene has CDR1 LGHNA and CDR2 YNFKEQ.

This clonotype was found a few times. This sequence joins TRBV7-2 and TRBJ1-5, with D possibly being TRBD1 (5 bases). Germline V gives CDR1 SGHTA, CDR2 FQGNSA. V shed 4 bases and J shed 9 bases, with 16 bases lying between them. The CDR3 extends over 14 amino acids. CDR3 nucleotide sequence: TGTGCCAGCAGCTCGGGGGGGTCTTTTTTGCCCCAGCATTTT. Translated, it gives CASSSGGSFLPQHF.